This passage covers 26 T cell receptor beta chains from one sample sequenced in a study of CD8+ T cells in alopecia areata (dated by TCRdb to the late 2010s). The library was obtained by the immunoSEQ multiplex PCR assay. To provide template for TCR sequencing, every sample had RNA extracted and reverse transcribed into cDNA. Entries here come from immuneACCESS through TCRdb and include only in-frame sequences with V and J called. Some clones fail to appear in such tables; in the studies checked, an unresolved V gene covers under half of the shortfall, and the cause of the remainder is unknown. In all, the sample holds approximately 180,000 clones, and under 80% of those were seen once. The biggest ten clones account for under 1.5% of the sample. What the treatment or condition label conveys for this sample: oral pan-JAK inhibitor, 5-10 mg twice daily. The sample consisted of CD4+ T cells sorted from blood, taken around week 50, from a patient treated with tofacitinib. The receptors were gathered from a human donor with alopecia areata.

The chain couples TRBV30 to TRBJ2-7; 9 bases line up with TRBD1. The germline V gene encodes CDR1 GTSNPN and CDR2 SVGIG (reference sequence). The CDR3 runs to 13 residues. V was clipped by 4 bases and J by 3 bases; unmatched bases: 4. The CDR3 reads CAWMDRGGYEQYF. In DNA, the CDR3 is TGTGCCTGGATGGACAGGGGTGGCTACGAGCAGTACTTC. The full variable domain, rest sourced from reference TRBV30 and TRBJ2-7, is SQTIHQWPATLVQPVGSPLSLECTVEGTSNPNLYWYRQAAGRGLQLLFYSVGIGQISSEVPQNLSASRPQDRQFILSSKKLLLSDSGFYLCAWMDRGGYEQYFGPGTRLTVT.

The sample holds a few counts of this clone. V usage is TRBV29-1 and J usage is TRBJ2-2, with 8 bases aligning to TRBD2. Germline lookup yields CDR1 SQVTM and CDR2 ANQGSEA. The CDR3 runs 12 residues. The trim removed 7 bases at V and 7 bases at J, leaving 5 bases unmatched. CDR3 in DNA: TGCAGCGCAGGACTAGCCGACGGGGAGCTGTTTTTT. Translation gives CSAGLADGELFF.

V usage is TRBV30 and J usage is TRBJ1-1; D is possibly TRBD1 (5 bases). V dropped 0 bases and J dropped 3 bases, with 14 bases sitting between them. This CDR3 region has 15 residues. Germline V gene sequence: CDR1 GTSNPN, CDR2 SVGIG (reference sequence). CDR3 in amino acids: CAWSVVRQRYTEAFF. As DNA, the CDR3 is TGTGCCTGGAGTGTAGTTCGACAGCGGTACACTGAAGCTTTCTTT.

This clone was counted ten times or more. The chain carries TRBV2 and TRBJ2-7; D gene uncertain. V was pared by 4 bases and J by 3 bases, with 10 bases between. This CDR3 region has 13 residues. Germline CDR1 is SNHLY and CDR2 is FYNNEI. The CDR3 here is CASSVGYGYEQYF. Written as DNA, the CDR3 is TGTGCCAGCAGTGTGGGGTACGGCTACGAGCAGTACTTC.

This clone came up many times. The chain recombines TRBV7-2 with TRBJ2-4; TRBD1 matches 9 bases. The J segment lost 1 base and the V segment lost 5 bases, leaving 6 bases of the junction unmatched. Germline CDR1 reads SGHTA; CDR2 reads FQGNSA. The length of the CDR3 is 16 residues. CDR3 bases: TGTGCCAGCAGCCCCGGGACAGGGCGGGCCAAAAACATTCAGTACTTC. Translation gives CASSPGTGRAKNIQYF.

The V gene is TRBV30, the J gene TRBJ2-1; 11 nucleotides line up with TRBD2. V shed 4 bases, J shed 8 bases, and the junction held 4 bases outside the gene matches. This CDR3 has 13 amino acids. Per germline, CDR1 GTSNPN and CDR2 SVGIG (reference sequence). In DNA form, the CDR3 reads TGTGCCTGGACCGGACTAGCGGGCGATGAGCAGTTCTTC. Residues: CAWTGLAGDEQFF.

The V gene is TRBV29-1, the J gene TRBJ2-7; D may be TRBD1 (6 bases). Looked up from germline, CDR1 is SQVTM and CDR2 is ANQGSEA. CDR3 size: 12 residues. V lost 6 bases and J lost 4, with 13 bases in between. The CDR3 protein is CSVQKQGYEQYF. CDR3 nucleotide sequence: TGCAGCGTCCAAAAACAGGGTTACGAGCAGTACTTC.

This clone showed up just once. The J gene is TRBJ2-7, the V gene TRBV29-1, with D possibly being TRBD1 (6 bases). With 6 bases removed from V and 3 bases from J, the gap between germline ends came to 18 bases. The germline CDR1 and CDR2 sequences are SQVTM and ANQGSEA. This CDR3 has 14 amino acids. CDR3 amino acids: CSVVRDNLFYEQYF. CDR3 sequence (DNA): TGCAGCGTCGTCCGGGACAACCTTTTCTACGAGCAGTACTTC.

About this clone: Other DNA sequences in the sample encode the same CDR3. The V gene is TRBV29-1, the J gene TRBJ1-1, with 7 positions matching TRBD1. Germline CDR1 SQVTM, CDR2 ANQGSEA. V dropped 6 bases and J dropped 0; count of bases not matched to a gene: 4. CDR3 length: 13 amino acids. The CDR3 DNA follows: TGCAGCGTGGAGACAGGGATGAACACTGAAGCTTTCTTT. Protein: CSVETGMNTEAFF.

The CDR3 region has the DNA TGTGCCTGGAGTGCTCGCGACGCTGAAGCTTTCTTT. Translating gives CAWSARDAEAFF. The chain recombines TRBV30 with TRBJ1-1; D ambiguous. The germline V gene has CDR1 GTSNPN and CDR2 SVGIG (reference sequence). This CDR3 contains 12 residues. V lost 1 base, J lost 6 bases, and 9 bases lay in between.

The CDR3 nucleotides are TGTGCCAGCAGTTACCCTAGTATCCAAGAGACCCAGTACTTC. Protein: CASSYPSIQETQYF. The chain recombines TRBV6-5 with TRBJ2-5; D remains ambiguous. The CDR3 has 14 residues. Germline values: CDR1 MNHEY, CDR2 SVGAGI. Trimming pared 2 bases from V and 1 base from J, leaving 8 bases between.

In DNA form, the CDR3 reads TGTGCCTGGGTAACGCTGGGAGGCTATGGCTACACCTTC. Amino acid sequence: CAWVTLGGYGYTF. This chain joins TRBV30 and TRBJ1-2; the D is unclear. This CDR3 spans 13 amino acids. V lost 5 bases and J 4 bases, leaving 14 bases between the germline ends. Germline V CDR1 and CDR2: GTSNPN, SVGIG (reference sequence).

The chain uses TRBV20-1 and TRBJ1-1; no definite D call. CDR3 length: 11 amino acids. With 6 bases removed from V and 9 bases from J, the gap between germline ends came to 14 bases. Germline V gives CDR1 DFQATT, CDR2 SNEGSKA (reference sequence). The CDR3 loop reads CSAVAPVQAFF. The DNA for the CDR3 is TGCAGTGCCGTCGCACCCGTGCAAGCTTTCTTT.

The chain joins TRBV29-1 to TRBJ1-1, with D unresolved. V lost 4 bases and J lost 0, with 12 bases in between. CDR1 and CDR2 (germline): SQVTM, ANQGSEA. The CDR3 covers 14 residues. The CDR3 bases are TGCAGCGTTGTAGACCCCAACCTGAACACTGAAGCTTTCTTT. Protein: CSVVDPNLNTEAFF.

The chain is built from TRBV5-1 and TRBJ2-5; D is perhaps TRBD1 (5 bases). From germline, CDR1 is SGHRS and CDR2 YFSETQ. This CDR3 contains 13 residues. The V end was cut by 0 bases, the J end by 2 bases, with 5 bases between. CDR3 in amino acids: CASSLGQQETQYF. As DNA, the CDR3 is TGCGCCAGCAGCTTGGGACAGCAAGAGACCCAGTACTTC. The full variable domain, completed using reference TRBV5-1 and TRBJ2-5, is KAGVTQTPRYLIKTRGQQVTLSCSPISGHRSVSWYQQTPGQGLQFLFEYFSETQRNKGNFPGRFSGRQFSNSRSEMNVSTLELGDSALYLCASSLGQQETQYFGPGTRLLVL.

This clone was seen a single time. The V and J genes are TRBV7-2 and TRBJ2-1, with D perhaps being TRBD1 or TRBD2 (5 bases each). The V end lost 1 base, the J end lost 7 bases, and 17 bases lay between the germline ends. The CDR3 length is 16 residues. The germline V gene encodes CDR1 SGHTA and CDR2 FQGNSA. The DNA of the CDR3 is TGTGCCAGCAGCTTAGTTGGTCTGGGGGAATGGAATGAGCAGTTCTTC. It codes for CASSLVGLGEWNEQFF.

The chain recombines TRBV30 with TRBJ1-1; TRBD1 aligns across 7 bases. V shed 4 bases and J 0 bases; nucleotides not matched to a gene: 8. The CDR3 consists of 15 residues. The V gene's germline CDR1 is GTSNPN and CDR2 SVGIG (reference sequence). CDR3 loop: CAWTRDSSMNTEAFF. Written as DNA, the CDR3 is TGTGCCTGGACGCGGGACAGCTCCATGAACACTGAAGCTTTCTTT.

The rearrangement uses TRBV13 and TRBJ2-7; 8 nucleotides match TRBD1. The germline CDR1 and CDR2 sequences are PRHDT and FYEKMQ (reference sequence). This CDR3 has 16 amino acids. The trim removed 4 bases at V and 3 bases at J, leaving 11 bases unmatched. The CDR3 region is CASSSSGTGPVYEQYF. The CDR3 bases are TGTGCCAGCAGCTCGTCCGGGACAGGACCCGTCTACGAGCAGTACTTC.

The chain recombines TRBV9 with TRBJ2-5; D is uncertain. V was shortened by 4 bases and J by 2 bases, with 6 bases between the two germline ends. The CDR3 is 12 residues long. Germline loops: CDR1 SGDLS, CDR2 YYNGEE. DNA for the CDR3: TGTGCCAGCAGCTCCCGACAAGAGACCCAGTACTTC. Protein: CASSSRQETQYF.

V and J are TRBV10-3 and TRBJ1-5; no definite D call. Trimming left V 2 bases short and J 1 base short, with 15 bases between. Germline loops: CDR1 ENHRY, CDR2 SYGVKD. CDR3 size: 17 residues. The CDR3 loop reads CAISEVGGSTSNQPQHF. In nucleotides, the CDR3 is TGTGCCATCAGTGAGGTTGGAGGGAGTACGAGCAATCAGCCCCAGCATTTT.

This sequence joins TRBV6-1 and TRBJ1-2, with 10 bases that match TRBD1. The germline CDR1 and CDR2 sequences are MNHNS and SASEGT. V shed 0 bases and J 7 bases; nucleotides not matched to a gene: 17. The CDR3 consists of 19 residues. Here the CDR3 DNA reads TGTGCCAGCAGTGAAGCGCTTCGGGACAGGGGCTCGGGTTGGGGTGGCTACACCTTC. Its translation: CASSEALRDRGSGWGGYTF.

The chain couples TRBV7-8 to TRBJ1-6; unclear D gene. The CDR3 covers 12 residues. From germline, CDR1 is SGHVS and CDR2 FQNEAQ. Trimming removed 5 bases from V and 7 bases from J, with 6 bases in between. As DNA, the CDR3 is TGTGCCAGCAGCAATCAGAATTCACCCCTCCACTTT. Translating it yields CASSNQNSPLHF.

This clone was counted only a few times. The CDR3 protein is CSVEGQRGNQETQYF. CDR3 nucleotide sequence: TGCAGCGTCGAGGGCCAGCGGGGAAACCAAGAGACCCAGTACTTC. V usage is TRBV29-1 and J usage is TRBJ2-5, with 7 bases lining up with TRBD2. Germline loops: CDR1 SQVTM, CDR2 ANQGSEA. The CDR3 has 15 residues. Trimming removed 6 bases from V and 0 bases from J; junction bases left unmatched: 10. The whole variable domain, filled in from reference TRBV29-1 and TRBJ2-5, reads SAVISQKPSRDICQRGTSLTIQCQVDSQVTMMFWYRQQPGQSLTLIATANQGSEATYESGFVIDKFPISRPNLTFSTLTVSNMSPEDSSIYLCSVEGQRGNQETQYFGPGTRLLVL.

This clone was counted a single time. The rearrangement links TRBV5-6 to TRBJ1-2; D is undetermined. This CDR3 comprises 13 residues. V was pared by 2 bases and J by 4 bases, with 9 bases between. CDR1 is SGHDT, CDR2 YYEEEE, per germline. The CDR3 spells CASSFGEGYGYTF. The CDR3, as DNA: TGTGCCAGCAGCTTTGGGGAAGGCTATGGCTACACCTTC.

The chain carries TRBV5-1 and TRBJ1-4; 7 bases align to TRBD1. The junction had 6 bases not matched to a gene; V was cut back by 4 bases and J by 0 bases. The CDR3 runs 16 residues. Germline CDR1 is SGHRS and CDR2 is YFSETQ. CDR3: CASSPGTVATNEKLFF. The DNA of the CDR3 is TGCGCCAGCAGCCCGGGGACAGTTGCAACTAATGAAAAACTGTTTTTT.

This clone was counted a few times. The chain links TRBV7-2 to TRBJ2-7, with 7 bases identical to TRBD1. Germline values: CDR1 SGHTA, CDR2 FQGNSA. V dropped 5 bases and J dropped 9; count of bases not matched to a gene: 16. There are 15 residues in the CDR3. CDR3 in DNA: TGTGCCAGCAGCCCAGGGACAGCCACTTACCATGGGCAGTACTTC. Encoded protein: CASSPGTATYHGQYF.